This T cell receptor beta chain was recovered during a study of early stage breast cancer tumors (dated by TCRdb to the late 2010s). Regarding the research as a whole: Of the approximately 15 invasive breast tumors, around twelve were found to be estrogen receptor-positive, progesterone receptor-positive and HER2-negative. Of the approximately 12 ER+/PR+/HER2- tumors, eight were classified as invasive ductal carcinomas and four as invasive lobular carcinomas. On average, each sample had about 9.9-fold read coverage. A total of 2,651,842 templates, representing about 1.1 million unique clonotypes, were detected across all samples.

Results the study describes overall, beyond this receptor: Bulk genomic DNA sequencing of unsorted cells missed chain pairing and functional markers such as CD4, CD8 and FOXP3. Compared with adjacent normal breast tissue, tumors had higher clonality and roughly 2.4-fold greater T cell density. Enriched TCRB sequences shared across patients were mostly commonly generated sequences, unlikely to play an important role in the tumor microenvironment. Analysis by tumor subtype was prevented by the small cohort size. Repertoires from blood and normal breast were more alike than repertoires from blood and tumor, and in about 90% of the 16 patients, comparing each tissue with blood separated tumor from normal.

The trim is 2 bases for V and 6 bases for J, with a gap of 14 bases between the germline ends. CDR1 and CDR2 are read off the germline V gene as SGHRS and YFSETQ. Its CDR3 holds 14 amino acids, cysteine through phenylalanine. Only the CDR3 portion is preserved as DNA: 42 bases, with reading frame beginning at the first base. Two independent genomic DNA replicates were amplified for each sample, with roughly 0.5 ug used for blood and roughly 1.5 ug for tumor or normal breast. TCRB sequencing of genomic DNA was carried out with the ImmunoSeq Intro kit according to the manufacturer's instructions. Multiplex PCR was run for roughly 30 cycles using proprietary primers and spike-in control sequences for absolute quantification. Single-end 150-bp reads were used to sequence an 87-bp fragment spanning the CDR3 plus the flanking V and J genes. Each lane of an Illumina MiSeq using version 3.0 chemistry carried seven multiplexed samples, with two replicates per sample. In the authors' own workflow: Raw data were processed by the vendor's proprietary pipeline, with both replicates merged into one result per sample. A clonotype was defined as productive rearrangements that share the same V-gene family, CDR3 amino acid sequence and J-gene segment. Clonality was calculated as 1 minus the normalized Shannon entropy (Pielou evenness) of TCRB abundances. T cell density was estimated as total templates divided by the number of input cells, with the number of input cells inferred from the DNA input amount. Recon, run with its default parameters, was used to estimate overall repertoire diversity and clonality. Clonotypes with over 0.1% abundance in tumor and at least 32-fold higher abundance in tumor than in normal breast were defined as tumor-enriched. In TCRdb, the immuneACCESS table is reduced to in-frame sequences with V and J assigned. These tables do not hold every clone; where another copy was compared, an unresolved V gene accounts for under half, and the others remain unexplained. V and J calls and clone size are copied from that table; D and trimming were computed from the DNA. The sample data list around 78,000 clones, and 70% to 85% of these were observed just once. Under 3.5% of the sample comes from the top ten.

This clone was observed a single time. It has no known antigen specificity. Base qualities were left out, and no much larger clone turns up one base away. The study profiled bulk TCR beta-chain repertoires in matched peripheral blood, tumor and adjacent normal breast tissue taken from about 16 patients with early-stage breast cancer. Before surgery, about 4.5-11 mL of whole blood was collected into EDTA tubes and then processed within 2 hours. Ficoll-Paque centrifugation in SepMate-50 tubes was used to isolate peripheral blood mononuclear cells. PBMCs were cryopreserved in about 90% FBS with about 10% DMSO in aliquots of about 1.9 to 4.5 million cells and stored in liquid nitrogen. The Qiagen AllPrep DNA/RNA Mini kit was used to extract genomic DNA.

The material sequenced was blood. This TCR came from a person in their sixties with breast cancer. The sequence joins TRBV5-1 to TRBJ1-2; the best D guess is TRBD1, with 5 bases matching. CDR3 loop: CASSLAGRFDGYTF. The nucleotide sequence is TGCGCCAGCAGCTTAGCAGGGAGATTTGATGGCTACACCTTC.